This TCR beta chain was captured by sequencing in a study of blood T cell repertoires in COVID-19. Study as a whole: Sites in the United States, Italy and Spain provided acute and convalescent COVID-19 samples. In each case, the material was cDNA or gDNA derived from T cells, B-cell-depleted T cells, or PBMCs.

As originally analysed: The authors estimated nucleated cell counts from reference gene primer amplification. Method: immunoSEQ multiplex PCR; TCRdb's copy keeps in-frame clones and lacks some. V and J calls and clone size are given by that table; D and trimming were obtained from the DNA. Among more than 55,000 clones listed, over 75% were seen once. CDR3 size: 19 residues. Germline V gives CDR1 SEHNR, CDR2 FQNEAQ (reference sequence). V gave up 5 bases and J gave up 0 bases; unmatched junction bases: 10. The receptor was isolated from a man aged 80 or over with acute or convalescent COVID-19. The sample comprised peripheral blood. The chain combines TRBV7-9 with TRBJ2-6; the match to TRBD1 covers 10 bases. The CDR3 DNA sequence: TGTGCCAGCAGCACACCCCGGGGACAGGGGTACTCTGGGGCCAACGTCCTGACTTTC. Protein sequence: CASSTPRGQGYSGANVLTF.